One T cell receptor beta chain is described in this entry. What this receptor recognizes is not known. No base-level quality is on record; no much larger clone is a single base apart. The data derive from a study of a mutant IDH1 vaccine in newly diagnosed glioma (dated by TCRdb to the early 2020s). Describing the broader study: Eight vaccinations were administered to patients in weeks 1, 3, 5, 7, 11, 15, 19 and 23, corresponding to visits V03 through V10. Of the 30 or so patients who were treated, approximately 62% were male and roughly 38% were female, and the mean age was around 40 years. Vaccination was initiated 4-6 weeks after radiotherapy alone, or concurrently with temozolomide cycles in the chemotherapy-containing groups. Longitudinal TCRB deep sequencing was performed for 25 to 30 treated patients wherever samples were available for exploratory analyses. Peripheral blood samples were drawn at six visits, namely V03 (baseline), V05, V07, V10, V12 and V13. Prior to enrollment, standard therapy consisting of radiotherapy alone, temozolomide alone, or radiochemotherapy with temozolomide had been administered to patients, with the combination being received by most patients. Results the study describes overall, beyond this receptor: It was noted by the authors that analyses of patient blood samples could not be reproduced owing to sample limitations. Changes in the top peripheral T cell clonotypes picked up by TCRB sequencing did not appear to be linked to pseudoprogression. Availability determined which PBMC samples were chosen for TCRB deep sequencing. Vaccine-induced immune responses across multiple MHC alleles were detected in approximately 93% of patients.

Reading the label with the study, this specimen's time point is: week 5, during vaccination. A 20-mer mutant IDH1 peptide at 300 micrograms in Montanide made up each vaccine dose, which was injected subcutaneously together with topical imiquimod. Newly diagnosed WHO grade 3 or 4 IDH1-mutant astrocytomas showing loss of nuclear ATRX were present in the donors. The samples were drawn from NOA16, a multicentre, single-arm, open-label phase I trial in Germany that tested a mutant IDH1 peptide vaccine in humans for the first time. Genomic DNA for TCRB sequencing was extracted from EDTA blood using the DNeasy Blood and Tissue Kit. The CDR3 starts with the cysteine, ends with the phenylalanine, and has 15 residues. Only the CDR3 DNA stays, 45 bases, in frame from base 1. CDR1 and CDR2 (SGHRS, YFSETQ) derive from the germline V gene. V ends up 4 bases short and J 5 bases short, with an unmatched junction base count of 8.

The method behind the library was the immunoSEQ multiplex PCR assay. Following the manufacturer's protocol, the hsTCRB Kit was used to amplify rearranged TCR beta chain sequences. An Illumina MiSeq was used to sequence the TCRB libraries. Per the original workflow: The kit vendor's proprietary platform handled demultiplexing, trimming and gene mapping. Imported from immuneACCESS, the table was reduced by TCRdb to in-frame sequences with V and J called. These copies leave out some clones; in studies compared against another copy, an unresolved V gene accounts for under half, and the cause of the remainder is not known. V and J calls and clone size are copied from that table; D and trimming were computed from the DNA. The sample table holds about 83,000 clones, of which 90% to 95% were seen once. The top ten constitute about 0.6% of the sample.

The rearranged segments are TRBV5-1 and TRBJ2-5, with 10 bases aligning to TRBD2. The receptor's source is a woman in her fifties or sixties with glioma. This specimen was PBMCs, taken from a glioma patient whose treatment included an IDH1 peptide vaccine. The DNA sequence reads TGCGCCAGCAGCACCCGAAGCGGGAGGGCGGAGACCCAGTACTTC. Its coded protein is CASSTRSGRAETQYF.